This entry lists 25 T cell receptor beta chains sequenced from one sample in a study of T cells in narcolepsy. Measured with immunoSEQ multiplex PCR; TCRdb has only the in-frame clones, and not every one. Of tens of thousands of clones detected, 80% to 85% appear once; the ten largest clones hold about 0.62%. The sample was memory (CD45RA-) CD4+ T cells from blood. These TCRs come from a human donor in good health.

The V gene is TRBV6-4, the J gene TRBJ2-7; unclear D gene. With 11 bases removed from V and 3 bases from J, the gap between germline ends came to 8 bases. CDR1 and CDR2 (germline): MRHNA, SNTAGT. CDR3 length equals 10 residues. The CDR3 region is CARHHYEQYV. The DNA for the CDR3 is TGTGCCCGCCATCACTACGAGCAGTACGTC.

V gene TRBV2 combines with J gene TRBJ2-3; the match to TRBD1 covers 7 bases. There are 16 residues in the CDR3. Per germline, CDR1 SNHLY and CDR2 FYNNEI. With V trimmed by 4 bases and J by 1 base, 8 bases remained unmatched. The CDR3 protein is CASSGSTGKGTDTQYF. CDR3 DNA: TGTGCCAGCAGTGGGTCGACAGGGAAAGGCACAGATACGCAGTATTTT.

Remarks on this clone: Other nucleotide sequences from this sample produce the same CDR3. The J gene is TRBJ1-1, the V gene TRBV6-5; D is uncertain. Germline V gives CDR1 MNHEY, CDR2 SVGAGI. V shed 2 bases and J shed 4 bases, with 11 bases lying between them. This CDR3 is built from 14 residues. The CDR3 protein is CASSYRGGVTEAFF. DNA for the CDR3: TGTGCCAGCAGTTACCGGGGTGGAGTCACTGAAGCTTTCTTT.

J is TRBJ2-2 and V is TRBV5-1, with D tentatively TRBD2 (5 bases). The CDR3 loop spans 15 amino acids. CDR1 is SGHRS and CDR2 is YFSETQ in the germline V gene. The V end lost 3 bases, the J end lost 4 bases, and 13 bases lay between the germline ends. CDR3 nucleotides: TGCGCCAGCAGCTCCCTAATAGCGAGCACCGGGGAGCTGTTTTTT. Amino acids: CASSSLIASTGELFF.

Of note for this clone: Other DNA sequences within the sample encode an identical CDR3. V is TRBV28 and J is TRBJ2-6; no reliable D call. V lost 5 bases, J lost 0 bases, and 8 bases lay in between. The CDR3 runs 15 residues. Germline V gene sequence: CDR1 MDHEN, CDR2 SYDVKM. The CDR3 sequence: CASSLSYSGANVLTF. CDR3 coding DNA: TGTGCCAGCAGTCTAAGTTACTCTGGGGCCAACGTCCTGACTTTC.

The chain recombines TRBV4-3 with TRBJ2-2; D call uncertain. Trimming removed 0 bases at V and 7 bases at J, with 12 bases between. The CDR3 is made up of 15 amino acids. Germline V gives CDR1 LGHNA, CDR2 YSLEER. The CDR3 bases are TGCGCCAGCAGCCAAGATGTTAAGCGAGGCGGGGAGCTGTTTTTT. It codes for CASSQDVKRGGELFF.

CDR3 nucleotide sequence: TGTGCCAGCAGTGAAATGAGGGGGGGAGGGGAAGAGACCCAGTACTTC. It yields the protein CASSEMRGGGEETQYF. The genes are TRBV6-1 and TRBJ2-5; a weak D match, TRBD2 (7 bases). Per the germline V gene, CDR1 is MNHNS and CDR2 is SASEGT. This CDR3 is built from 16 residues. Trimming cost V 2 bases and J 3 bases, with 16 bases left between them.

This clone is termed medium-sized. The chain couples TRBV5-4 to TRBJ2-7; D is tentatively TRBD1 or TRBD2 (5 bases each). V was clipped by 1 base and J by 3 bases, with 11 bases between them. The CDR3 covers 14 residues. CDR1 and CDR2 from the germline V gene are SGHNT and YYREEE (reference sequence). CDR3 coding DNA: TGTGCCAGCAGCTTGAAAGGGACCAACTACGAGCAGTACTTC. It yields the protein CASSLKGTNYEQYF.

J is TRBJ2-6 and V is TRBV18; D is ambiguous. CDR1 is KGHSH, CDR2 LQKENI, per germline. V was clipped by 2 bases and J by 0 bases, with 8 bases between them. This CDR3 is built from 16 residues. CDR3 nucleotide sequence: TGTGCCAGCTCACCAAGAGGTGACTCTGGGGCCAACGTCCTGACTTTC. It yields the protein CASSPRGDSGANVLTF.

This clone was counted only a few times. V usage is TRBV28 and J usage is TRBJ1-2; a possible D gene is TRBD1 (6 bases). Trimming took 7 bases from V and 5 from J, leaving 11 bases between them. This CDR3 is built from 12 residues. The V gene's germline CDR1 is MDHEN and CDR2 SYDVKM. CDR3 sequence reads: CASNGQPYGYTF. CDR3 coding DNA: TGTGCCAGCAACGGACAGCCGTATGGCTACACCTTC.

V usage is TRBV28 and J usage is TRBJ2-5; D not certain. The CDR3 extends over 13 amino acids. The germline V and J ends were trimmed by 7 bases and 4 bases, with 13 bases remaining between them. The germline V gene has CDR1 MDHEN and CDR2 SYDVKM. CDR3 residues: CASKMRNRETQYF. In DNA form, the CDR3 reads TGTGCCAGCAAGATGAGAAATCGAGAGACCCAGTACTTC.

V and J are TRBV9 and TRBJ2-1; 8 bases match TRBD1. Looked up from germline, CDR1 is SGDLS and CDR2 is YYNGEE. Unmatched junction bases numbered 11, after V lost 3 bases and J lost 3 bases. CDR3 length equals 17 residues. The CDR3 is CASSESLPGQGYNEQFF. The DNA for the CDR3 is TGTGCCAGCAGCGAATCCCTCCCCGGACAGGGCTACAATGAGCAGTTCTTC.

V is TRBV28 and J is TRBJ2-4; D is possibly TRBD2 (6 bases). V was clipped by 4 bases and J by 5 bases, with 18 bases between them. Per the germline V gene, CDR1 is MDHEN and CDR2 is SYDVKM. This CDR3 contains 16 residues. CDR3 bases: TGTGCCAGCAGTTGGGGGGTGCCTCCTGCCGAAAACATTCAGTACTTC. Protein product: CASSWGVPPAENIQYF.

This clone was seen a handful of times. The chain combines TRBV10-3 with TRBJ2-1; D is tentatively TRBD1 or TRBD2 (5 bases each). Germline V gene lookup returns CDR1 ENHRY and CDR2 SYGVKD. Trimming left V 2 bases short and J 5 bases short, with 10 bases between. There are 14 residues in the CDR3. This CDR3 reads CAISEEGRHNEQFF. As DNA, the CDR3 is TGTGCCATCAGTGAGGAGGGGAGACACAATGAGCAGTTCTTC.

The chain uses TRBV7-9 and TRBJ1-4, with D maybe TRBD1 (5 bases). Per germline, CDR1 SEHNR and CDR2 FQNEAQ (reference sequence). The V gene lost 5 bases and the J gene lost 5 bases, with 12 bases spanning the gap. This CDR3 is 14 amino acids long. The CDR3 DNA reads as TGTGCCAGCAGCCTGGGACTACAGAATGAAAAACTGTTTTTT. Its translation: CASSLGLQNEKLFF.

The CDR3 DNA reads as TGTGCCAGCAGCGGGGGAGCTAGCTCCTACGAGCAGTACTTC. It is translated as CASSGGASSYEQYF. The V and J genes are TRBV9 and TRBJ2-5, with D perhaps matching TRBD2 (5 bases). The last part of the DNA fits TRBJ2-7 better; the J call may be wrong. The V gene's germline CDR1 is SGDLS and CDR2 YYNGEE. The CDR3 has 14 amino acids.

This clone was recorded once. The V and J genes are TRBV28 and TRBJ1-5; the D is unclear. The germline gives CDR1 MDHEN, CDR2 SYDVKM. Trimming removed 6 bases from V and 2 bases from J, with 17 bases in between. This CDR3 has 16 residues. Here the CDR3 DNA reads TGTGCCAGCAGCTCGTTCGGGGTCCTTGGCAATCAGCCCCAGCATTTT. It encodes CASSSFGVLGNQPQHF.

The rearrangement links TRBV28 to TRBJ2-5; D is possibly TRBD1 (5 bases). CDR3 size: 13 residues. Per germline, CDR1 MDHEN and CDR2 SYDVKM. Trimming took 11 bases from V and 5 from J, leaving 18 bases between them. The CDR3 spells CAAQAQGRETQYF. The CDR3 nucleotides read TGTGCCGCCCAGGCCCAGGGAAGGGAGACCCAGTACTTC.

This clone occurred once. V usage is TRBV11-2 and J usage is TRBJ1-4; D is undetermined. The germline V gene has CDR1 SGHAT and CDR2 FQNNGV. V was trimmed by 5 bases and J by 7 bases, leaving 8 bases between them. The length of the CDR3 is 12 residues. The CDR3, as DNA: TGTGCCAGCAGCCACGTCAGTGAAAAACTGTTTTTT. Translated, it gives CASSHVSEKLFF. Based on the CDR3 plus reference TRBV11-2 and TRBJ1-4, the full variable domain is EAGVAQSPRYKIIEKRQSVAFWCNPISGHATLYWYQQILGQGPKLLIQFQNNGVVDDSQLPKDRFSAERLKGVDSTLKIQPAKLEDSAVYLCASSHVSEKLFFGSGTQLSVL.

The gene calls are TRBV7-9 and TRBJ2-7, with D perhaps being TRBD1 or TRBD2 (5 bases each). V gave up 1 base and J gave up 0 bases, with 13 bases separating them. This CDR3 region has 16 residues. CDR1 is SEHNR and CDR2 is FQNEAQ in the germline V gene (reference sequence). CDR3 in amino acids: CASSLVGPGSSYEQYV. Here the CDR3 DNA reads TGTGCCAGCAGCTTAGTGGGGCCTGGGAGCTCCTACGAGCAGTACGTC.

The J gene is TRBJ1-1, the V gene TRBV19; D not certain. Germline lookup yields CDR1 LNHDA and CDR2 SQIVND (reference sequence). The length of the CDR3 is 13 residues. The V and J ends lost 7 bases and 3 bases respectively, with 12 bases between them. The CDR3 nucleotides read TGTGCCAGTACACCGTTTCCGGACACTGAAGCTTTCTTT. Encoded protein: CASTPFPDTEAFF.

The chain recombines TRBV18 with TRBJ2-1; TRBD2 matches 7 bases. The CDR3 consists of 17 residues. The ends lost 3 bases at V and 7 bases at J; junction bases unmatched: 15. Germline values: CDR1 KGHSH, CDR2 LQKENI. The CDR3 DNA is TGTGCCAGCTCACCCAGTTCTAGCGGCCAGCAATCTAATGAGCAGTTCTTC. Residues: CASSPSSSGQQSNEQFF.

The V gene is TRBV5-8, the J gene TRBJ2-1; D unresolved. Germline lookup yields CDR1 SGHTS and CDR2 YDEGEE. This CDR3 is 11 amino acids long. V gave up 7 bases and J gave up 6 bases, with 8 bases separating them. The CDR3 DNA reads as TGTGCCAGCCTTTTACTCAATGAGCAGTTCTTC. Its protein product is CASLLLNEQFF. The complete variable domain, with remaining parts taken from reference TRBV5-8 and TRBJ2-1, reads EAGVTQSPTHLIKTRGQQATLRCSPISGHTSVYWYQQALGLGLQFLLWYDEGEERNRGNFPPRFSGRQFPNYSSELNVNALELEDSALYLCASLLLNEQFFGPGTRLTVL.

This clone has a handful of counts. J is TRBJ2-7 and V is TRBV6-1; tentative D call: TRBD2 (5 bases). This CDR3 comprises 13 residues. V lost 6 bases and J lost 1, with 10 bases in between. CDR1 MNHNS and CDR2 SASEGT come from the germline V gene. DNA of the CDR3: TGTGCCAGCAGCTCAGAGGGTTCCTACGAGCAGTACTTC. Residues: CASSSEGSYEQYF.

This clone was seen a few times. Other DNA sequences in this sample translate to the same CDR3. V and J are TRBV7-9 and TRBJ1-2; D call uncertain. The length of the CDR3 is 12 residues. The V gene lost 1 base and the J gene lost 5 bases, with 5 bases spanning the gap. Looked up from germline, CDR1 is SEHNR and CDR2 is FQNEAQ (reference sequence). The CDR3 DNA sequence: TGTGCCAGCAGCTTAGGAGAGTATGGCTACACCTTC. It specifies CASSLGEYGYTF.